This is a list of T cell receptor beta chains from one sample in a study of molecular identifiers for immune sequencing clone quantification. TCRdb analysed the PCR reads with MiXCR anew, one entry per CDR3 protein. The sample yields some 320,000 distinct CDR3 sequences, roughly a fifth seen once. The sequencing sample was made of naive CD8+ T cells from blood, with Jurkat cell RNA spiked in. Every receptor here comes from a human donor in good health. Some libraries in this study had Jurkat cell RNA spiked in. CDR3s include the opening cysteine and the closing phenylalanine or tryptophan. Each record gives: clone size, V gene, J gene, D gene, CDR3 DNA, CDR3 protein. A D gene is named only where the DNA matches it firmly. Size is omitted from some rows. Given values are once, few, many or a class for expanded clones.

clone_size: many; v_call: TRBV12-3/TRBV12-4; j_call: TRBJ1-4; d_call: TRBD1; cdr3_nt: TGTGCCAGCAGTCCCGGACAGGGTGAACTGTTTTTT; cdr3_aa: CASSPGQGELFF
clone_size: few; v_call: TRBV4-1; j_call: TRBJ2-7; d_call: -; cdr3_nt: TGCGCCAGCAGCATGCGGCTTGCCTACGAGCAGTACTTC; cdr3_aa: CASSMRLAYEQYF
clone_size: -; v_call: TRBV27; j_call: TRBJ2-5; d_call: -; cdr3_nt: TGTGCCAGCAGTTTCCTGAGAGAGGCAGCCCAAGAGACCCAGTACTTC; cdr3_aa: CASSFLREAAQETQYF
clone_size: few; v_call: TRBV11-2; j_call: TRBJ2-5; d_call: -; cdr3_nt: TGTGCCAGCAGCTTAGTGAGGACAGAAGAGACCCAGTACTTC; cdr3_aa: CASSLVRTEETQYF
clone_size: once; v_call: TRBV6-5; j_call: TRBJ2-5; d_call: -; cdr3_nt: TGTGCCAGCAGTTACTCGTCCGACTATGTCCAAGGGACCCAGTACTTC; cdr3_aa: CASSYSSDYVQGTQYF
clone_size: -; v_call: TRBV27; j_call: TRBJ2-7; d_call: -; cdr3_nt: TGTGCCAGCAGTTTATTCTATCGCGAGCGGTACTTC; cdr3_aa: CASSLFYRERYF
clone_size: many; v_call: TRBV21-1; j_call: TRBJ1-4; d_call: -; cdr3_nt: TGTGCCAACAGGAATGAAAAACTGTTTTTT; cdr3_aa: CANRNEKLFF
clone_size: many; v_call: TRBV7-6; j_call: TRBJ2-1; d_call: -; cdr3_nt: TGTGCCAGCAGCTTAGCGGGGGGCGGAGGGGATGAGCAGTTCTTC; cdr3_aa: CASSLAGGGGDEQFF
clone_size: many; v_call: TRBV6-2/TRBV6-3; j_call: TRBJ2-2; d_call: TRBD1; cdr3_nt: TGTGCCAGCAGTCTACCGGGACAGGATAACACCGGGGAGCTGTTTTTT; cdr3_aa: CASSLPGQDNTGELFF
clone_size: many; v_call: TRBV7-9; j_call: TRBJ2-7; d_call: -; cdr3_nt: TGTGCCAGCAGCTCCCATTGGGGAAACGAGCAGTACTTC; cdr3_aa: CASSSHWGNEQYF
clone_size: -; v_call: TRBV15; j_call: TRBJ2-1; d_call: -; cdr3_nt: TGTGCCACCAGCAAGAGACAGGTACCGCTGGATGAGCAGTTCTTC; cdr3_aa: CATSKRQVPLDEQFF
clone_size: few; v_call: TRBV6-2/TRBV6-3; j_call: TRBJ2-1; d_call: -; cdr3_nt: TGTGCCAGCAGCTTCTCCCTCGGAGGCGAGCAGTTCTTC; cdr3_aa: CASSFSLGGEQFF
clone_size: many; v_call: TRBV28; j_call: TRBJ2-7; d_call: -; cdr3_nt: TGTGCCAGCAGACCAACTAATGATCTAAGCTCCTACGAGCAGTACTTC; cdr3_aa: CASRPTNDLSSYEQYF
clone_size: many; v_call: TRBV6-6; j_call: TRBJ1-3; d_call: -; cdr3_nt: TGTGCCAGCAGTTACCAAAGCTCTGGAAACACCATATATTTT; cdr3_aa: CASSYQSSGNTIYF
clone_size: once; v_call: TRBV10-1; j_call: TRBJ2-3; d_call: TRBD2; cdr3_nt: TGCGCCAGCAGCCCAGGGACTAGCGGGGGACTCACAGATACGCAGTATTTT; cdr3_aa: CASSPGTSGGLTDTQYF
clone_size: -; v_call: TRBV18; j_call: TRBJ2-1; d_call: -; cdr3_nt: TGTGCCAGCTCACCAAGGGCGTACGATGAGCAGTTCTTC; cdr3_aa: CASSPRAYDEQFF